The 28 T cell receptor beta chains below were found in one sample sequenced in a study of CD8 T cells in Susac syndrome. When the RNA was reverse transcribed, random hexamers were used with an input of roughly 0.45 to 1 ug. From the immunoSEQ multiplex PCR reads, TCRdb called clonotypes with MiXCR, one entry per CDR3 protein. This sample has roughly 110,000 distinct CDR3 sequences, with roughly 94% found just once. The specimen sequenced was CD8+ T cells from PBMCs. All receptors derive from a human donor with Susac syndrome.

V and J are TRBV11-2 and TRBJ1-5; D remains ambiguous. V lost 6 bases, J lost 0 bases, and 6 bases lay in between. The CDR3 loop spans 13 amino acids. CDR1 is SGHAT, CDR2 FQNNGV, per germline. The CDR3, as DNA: TGTGCCAGCAGGAAAAATAGCAATCAGCCCCAGCATTTT. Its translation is CASRKNSNQPQHF. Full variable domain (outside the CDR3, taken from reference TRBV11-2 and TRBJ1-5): EAGVAQSPRYKIIEKRQSVAFWCNPISGHATLYWYQQILGQGPKLLIQFQNNGVVDDSQLPKDRFSAERLKGVDSTLKIQPAKLEDSAVYLCASRKNSNQPQHFGDGTRLSIL.

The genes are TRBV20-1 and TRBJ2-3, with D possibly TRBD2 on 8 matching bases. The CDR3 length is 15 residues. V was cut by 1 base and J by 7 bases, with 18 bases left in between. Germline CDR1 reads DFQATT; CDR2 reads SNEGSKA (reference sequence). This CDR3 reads CSARAREGAVYTQYF. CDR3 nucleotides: TGCAGTGCTAGAGCCCGGGAGGGGGCGGTGTATACGCAGTATTTT.

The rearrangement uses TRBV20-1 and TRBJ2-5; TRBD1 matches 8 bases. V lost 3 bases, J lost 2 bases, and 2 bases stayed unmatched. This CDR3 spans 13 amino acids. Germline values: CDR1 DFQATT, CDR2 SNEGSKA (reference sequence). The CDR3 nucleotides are TGCAGTGCTAGGACAGGGGATCAAGAGACCCAGTACTTC. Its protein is CSARTGDQETQYF.

Written as DNA, the CDR3 is TGTGCCAGCAGGCCCCAGGGTACCAATCAGCCCCAGCATTTT. It specifies CASRPQGTNQPQHF. The rearrangement uses TRBV27 and TRBJ1-5; D perhaps matches TRBD1 (5 bases). Trimming shortened V by 6 bases and J by 3 bases, and 12 bases separated the two germline ends. The length of the CDR3 is 14 residues. Germline CDR1 is MNHEY and CDR2 is SMNVEV (reference sequence).

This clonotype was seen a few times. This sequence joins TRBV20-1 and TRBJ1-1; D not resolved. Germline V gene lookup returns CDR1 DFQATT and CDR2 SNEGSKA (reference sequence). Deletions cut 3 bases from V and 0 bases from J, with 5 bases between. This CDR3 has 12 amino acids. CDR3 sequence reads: CSARGMNTEAFF. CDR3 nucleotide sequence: TGCAGTGCTAGGGGGATGAACACTGAAGCTTTCTTT.

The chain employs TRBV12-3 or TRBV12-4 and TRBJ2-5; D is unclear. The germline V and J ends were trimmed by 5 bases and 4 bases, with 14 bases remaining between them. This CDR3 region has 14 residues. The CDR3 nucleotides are TGTGCCAGCAGTCTACCCCCAGTCGGAGAGACCCAGTACTTC. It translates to CASSLPPVGETQYF.

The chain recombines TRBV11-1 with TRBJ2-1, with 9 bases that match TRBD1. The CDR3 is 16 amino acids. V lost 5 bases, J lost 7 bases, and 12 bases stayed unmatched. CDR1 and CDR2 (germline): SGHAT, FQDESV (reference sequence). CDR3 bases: TGTGCCAGCAGCCCGCGGAACAGGGGGCAGGGGAATGAGCAGTTCTTC. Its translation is CASSPRNRGQGNEQFF.

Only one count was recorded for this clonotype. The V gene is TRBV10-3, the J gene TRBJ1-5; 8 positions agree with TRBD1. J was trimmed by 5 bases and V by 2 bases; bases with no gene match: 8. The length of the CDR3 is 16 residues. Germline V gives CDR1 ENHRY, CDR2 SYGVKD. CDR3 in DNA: TGTGCCATCAGTGAGCCCGGCAGGGGGCTGGATCAGCCCCAGCATTTT. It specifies CAISEPGRGLDQPQHF.

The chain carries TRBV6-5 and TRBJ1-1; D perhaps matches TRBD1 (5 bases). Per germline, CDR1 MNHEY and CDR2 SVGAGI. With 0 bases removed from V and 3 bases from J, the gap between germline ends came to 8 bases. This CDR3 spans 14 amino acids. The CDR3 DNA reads TGTGCCAGCAGTTACTCGGACACCTACACTGAAGCTTTCTTT. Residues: CASSYSDTYTEAFF.

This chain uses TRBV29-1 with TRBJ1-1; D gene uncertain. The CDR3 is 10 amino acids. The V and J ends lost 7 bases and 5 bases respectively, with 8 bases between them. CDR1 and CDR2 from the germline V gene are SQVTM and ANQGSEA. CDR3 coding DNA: TGCAGCGGGGTACGGACTGAAGCTTTCTTT. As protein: CSGVRTEAFF.

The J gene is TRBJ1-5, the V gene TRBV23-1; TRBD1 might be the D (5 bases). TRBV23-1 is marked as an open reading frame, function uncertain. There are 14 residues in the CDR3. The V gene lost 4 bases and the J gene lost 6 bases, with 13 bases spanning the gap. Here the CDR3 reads CASSPSGKGQPQHF. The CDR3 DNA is TGCGCCAGCAGTCCCTCAGGGAAGGGTCAGCCCCAGCATTTT.

The CDR3 bases are TGTGCCAGCAGCCAAGGGGATAGCGGGACCTCTCAAGAGACCCAGTACTTC. Protein product: CASSQGDSGTSQETQYF. The V and J genes are TRBV3-1 and TRBJ2-5, with 8 bases matching TRBD2. Germline V lookup: CDR1 LGHDT, CDR2 YNNKEL (reference sequence). The V and J ends lost 1 base and 2 bases, in that order; junction bases with no gene match: 9. The CDR3 has 17 residues.

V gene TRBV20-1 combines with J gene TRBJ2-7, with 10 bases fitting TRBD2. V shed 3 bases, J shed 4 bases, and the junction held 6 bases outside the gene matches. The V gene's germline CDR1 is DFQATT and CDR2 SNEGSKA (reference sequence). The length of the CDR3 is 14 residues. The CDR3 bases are TGCAGTGCTAGGTGGACTAGCGGAACTTACGAGCAGTACTTC. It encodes CSARWTSGTYEQYF.

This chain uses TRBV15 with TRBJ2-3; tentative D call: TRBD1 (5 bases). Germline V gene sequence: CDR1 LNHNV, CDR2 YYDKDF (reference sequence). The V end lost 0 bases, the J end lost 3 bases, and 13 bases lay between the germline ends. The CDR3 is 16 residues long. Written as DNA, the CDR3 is TGTGCCACCAGCAGAGATTCAAGGGGCGGTACAGATACGCAGTATTTT. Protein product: CATSRDSRGGTDTQYF. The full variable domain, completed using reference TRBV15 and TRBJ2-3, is DAMVIQNPRYQVTQFGKPVTLSCSQTLNHNVMYWYQQKSSQAPKLLFHYYDKDFNNEADTPDNFQSRRPNTSFCFLDIRSPGLGDTAMYLCATSRDSRGGTDTQYFGPGTRLTVL.

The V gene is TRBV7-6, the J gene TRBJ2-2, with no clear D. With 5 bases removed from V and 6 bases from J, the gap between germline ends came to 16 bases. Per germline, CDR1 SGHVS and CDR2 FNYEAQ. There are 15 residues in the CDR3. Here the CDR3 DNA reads TGTGCCAGCAGCCCAGGCGGCACTGGGGCCGGGGAGCTGTTTTTT. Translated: CASSPGGTGAGELFF.

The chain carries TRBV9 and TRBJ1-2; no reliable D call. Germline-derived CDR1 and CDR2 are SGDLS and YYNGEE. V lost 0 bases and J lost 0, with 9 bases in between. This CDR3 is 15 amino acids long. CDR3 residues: CASSVGTDPNYGYTF. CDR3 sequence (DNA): TGTGCCAGCAGCGTAGGGACCGATCCTAACTATGGCTACACCTTC.

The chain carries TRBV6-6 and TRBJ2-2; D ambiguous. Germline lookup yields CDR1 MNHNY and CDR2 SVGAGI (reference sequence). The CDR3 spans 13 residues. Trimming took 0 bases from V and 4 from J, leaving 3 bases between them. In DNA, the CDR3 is TGTGCCAGCAGTTACTCCATCACCGGGGAGCTGTTTTTT. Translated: CASSYSITGELFF.

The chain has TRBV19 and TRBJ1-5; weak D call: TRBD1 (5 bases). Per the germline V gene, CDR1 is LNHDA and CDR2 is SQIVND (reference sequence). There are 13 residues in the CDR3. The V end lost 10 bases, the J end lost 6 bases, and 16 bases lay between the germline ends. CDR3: CANIRVDCQPQHF. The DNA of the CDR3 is TGTGCCAACATCAGGGTCGACTGTCAGCCCCAGCATTTT.

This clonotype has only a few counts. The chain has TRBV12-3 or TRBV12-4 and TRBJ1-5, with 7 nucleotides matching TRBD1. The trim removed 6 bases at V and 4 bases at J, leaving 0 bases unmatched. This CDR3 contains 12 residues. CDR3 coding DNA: TGTGCCAGCAGGACAGGGAATCAGCCCCAGCATTTT. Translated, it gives CASRTGNQPQHF.

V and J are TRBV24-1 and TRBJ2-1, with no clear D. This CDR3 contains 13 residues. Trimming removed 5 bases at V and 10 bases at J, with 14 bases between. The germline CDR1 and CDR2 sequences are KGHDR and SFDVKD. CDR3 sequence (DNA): TGTGCCACCAGTGCCACTGACCGGTGGGAGCAGTTCTTC. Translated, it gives CATSATDRWEQFF.

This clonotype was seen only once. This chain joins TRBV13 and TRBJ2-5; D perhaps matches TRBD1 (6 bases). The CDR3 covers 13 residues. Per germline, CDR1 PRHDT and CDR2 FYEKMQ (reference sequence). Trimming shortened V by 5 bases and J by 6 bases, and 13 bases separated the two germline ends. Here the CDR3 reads CASSPGALKTQYF. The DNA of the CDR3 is TGTGCCAGCAGCCCAGGGGCATTAAAGACCCAGTACTTC.

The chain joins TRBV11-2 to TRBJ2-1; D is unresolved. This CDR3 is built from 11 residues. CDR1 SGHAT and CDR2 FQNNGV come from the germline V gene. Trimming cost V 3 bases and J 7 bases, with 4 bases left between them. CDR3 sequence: CASSFVNEQFF. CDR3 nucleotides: TGTGCCAGCAGCTTTGTAAATGAGCAGTTCTTC.

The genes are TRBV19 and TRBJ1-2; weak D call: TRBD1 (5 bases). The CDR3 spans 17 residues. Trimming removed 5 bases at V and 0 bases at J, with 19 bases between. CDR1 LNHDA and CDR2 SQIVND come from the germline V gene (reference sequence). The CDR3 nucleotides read TGTGCCAGTAGTTCTCCAGGATTGCAGACAGCTAACTATGGCTACACCTTC. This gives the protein CASSSPGLQTANYGYTF.

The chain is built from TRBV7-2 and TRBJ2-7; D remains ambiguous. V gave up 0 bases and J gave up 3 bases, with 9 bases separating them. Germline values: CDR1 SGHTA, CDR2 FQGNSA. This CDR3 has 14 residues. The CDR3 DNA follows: TGTGCCAGCAGCTTAGCGGCAGACCACTACGAGCAGTACTTC. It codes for CASSLAADHYEQYF.

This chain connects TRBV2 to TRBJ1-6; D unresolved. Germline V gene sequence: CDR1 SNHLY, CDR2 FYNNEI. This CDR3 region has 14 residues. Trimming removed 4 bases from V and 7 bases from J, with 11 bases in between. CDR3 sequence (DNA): TGTGCCAGCAGTGTCGGAGTCACCAATTCACCCCTCCACTTT. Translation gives CASSVGVTNSPLHF.

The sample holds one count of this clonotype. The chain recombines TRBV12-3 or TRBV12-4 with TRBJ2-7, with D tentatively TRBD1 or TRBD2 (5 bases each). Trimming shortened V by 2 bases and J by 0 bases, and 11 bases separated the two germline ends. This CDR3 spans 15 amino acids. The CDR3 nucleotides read TGTGCCAGCAGTTTAAGGGGCGCGGGCTCCTACGAGCAGTACTTC. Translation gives CASSLRGAGSYEQYF.

The CDR3 protein is CATSRTGGEGAIQYF. The CDR3 DNA sequence: TGTGCCACCAGCAGGACAGGGGGCGAGGGGGCCATTCAGTACTTC. The chain joins TRBV15 to TRBJ2-4, with TRBD1 identical over 10 bases. Per the germline V gene, CDR1 is LNHNV and CDR2 is YYDKDF (reference sequence). The CDR3 covers 15 residues. V lost 3 bases and J lost 9; bases outside the gene matches: 8.

The CDR3 here is CASRTGGHEQFF. In DNA form, the CDR3 reads TGTGCCAGTAGGACAGGGGGTCATGAGCAGTTCTTC. The J gene is TRBJ2-1, the V gene TRBV19; 9 positions match TRBD1. CDR3 size: 12 residues. Germline values: CDR1 LNHDA, CDR2 SQIVND (reference sequence). The V segment lost 6 bases and the J segment 8 bases; nucleotides outside the gene matches: 2. Using reference TRBV19 and TRBJ2-1 for the parts outside the CDR3, the full variable domain is DGGITQSPKYLFRKEGQNVTLSCEQNLNHDAMYWYRQDPGQGLRLIYYSQIVNDFQKGDIAEGYSVSREKKESFPLTVTSAQKNPTAFYLCASRTGGHEQFFGPGTRLTVL.